This paragraph covers one T cell receptor (beta chain) sequence. The antigen this receptor binds is unknown. No much larger clone is present one base from it, and per-base qualities are unavailable. The germline V gene provides CDR1 SNHLY and CDR2 FYNNEI. The CDR3 starts with the cysteine, ends with the phenylalanine, and has 15 residues. CDR3 DNA is the only sequence kept; it has 45 bases, read in frame from the first base. V loses 2 bases at its end and J loses 6 bases; junction bases beyond the gene matches: 4. The source of the sample is a study of shared clonotypes between healthy human individuals (dated by TCRdb to about 2020). Context from the whole study: The cohort included a few men and two women between 18 and 49 years of age. For each donor, three plates each were used for CD4 naive and CD4 memory, two plates were used for CD8 naive, and one plate was used for CD8 memory. To estimate repertoire size and how much clonotype sharing occurs between individuals, the study deeply sequenced the blood TCR repertoires of several healthy adults. To increase sequencing depth and limit assay-specific biases, different laboratories used diverse techniques to prepare libraries and sequence TCR repertoires. Each donor's leukapheresis produced roughly between roughly 0.9 and 8.9 billion PBMCs.

Using the deep immunoSEQ assay, multiplex PCR amplified TCR CDR3 regions from genomic DNA. Genomic DNA extracted from each cell subset was distributed evenly over all wells of several immunoSEQ 96-well plates, and each plate served as one replicate. For sorted subsets, roughly 200 ng of genomic DNA, equivalent to around 31,000 T cell genomes, went into each replicate PCR. Purified libraries were quantified with a Qubit 3.0 fluorometer, sized on a Bioanalyzer 2100, and re-quantified with the KAPA Library Quantification kit. A separate single-read 150-cycle Illumina NextSeq 550 flow cell was used to sequence each immunoSEQ 96-well plate. Processing in the source paper ran as follows. Because only junctional sequences without quality scores were contained in the immunoSEQ output, filtering matching that applied to full-length reads could not be performed. To assign V/J genes and CDR3, sequences were annotated using PyIR, a Python wrapper for IgBLAST v1.9, with IMGT germline references. Reads were removed for weak V/J assignments (E-value above 1e-6), missing CDR3, stop codons, out-of-frame junctions, or ambiguous translated residues. V3J clonotypes were defined as sequences sharing the same inferred V gene, J gene, and CDR3 amino acid sequence. The percentage overlap between two repertoires was calculated by dividing the number of shared unique clonotypes by the size of the smaller repertoire. Richness of each repertoire was evaluated using RTK rarefaction, the Chao1 estimator, and Recon v2.1 estimates of unobserved clonotypes. For all TCRbeta clonotypes obtained by the gDNA method from four donors, generation probabilities were computed with OLGA. This immuneACCESS table, as held by TCRdb, lists in-frame sequences with V and J called but not all clones. Of the missing ones, under half trace to an unresolved V gene in checked studies; the others have no known cause. The V and J calls and clone size come from that table; D and trimming were worked out from the DNA. The sample data list around 600,000 clones, and 85% to 95% of these were observed just once. Of the sample, over 0.095% falls within the top ten clones.

Overall study results and their limits: Only blood was sampled, and tissue TCR repertoires likely differ from those in blood. Across four donors, approximately 5% of naive CD4, 3.5% of naive CD8, 2% to 2.5% of memory CD4, and 0.4% of memory CD8 clonotypes were shared. Rarefaction of sorted-subset datasets indicated incomplete sequencing despite the large sequencing depth. Clonotypes shared by all four sorted-subset donors showed higher generation probabilities than non-shared clonotypes. Pairwise subsampling led to the expectation that sequencing depth would affect the degree of clonotype sharing among donors. Because the study included only a small number of donors, the genetic and exposure-history diversity represented was limited. Estimated clonotype richness was generally larger for naive than for memory subsets.

For the CD8 naive samples, CD45RO-negative cells were positively selected for CCR7, yielding a CD45RA+CCR7+ population from which TemRA cells were excluded. The donors were healthy, HIV-negative adults with no recently reported acute infections or vaccinations. Every donor was a Caucasian adult residing in Nashville, Tennessee, USA. Blood was obtained by leukapheresis, after which PBMCs were separated by Ficoll-Histopaque density gradient centrifugation and cryopreserved in liquid nitrogen vapor phase. Analytical flow cytometry was used to check the purity and quantity of every magnetically sorted T cell population. Each sorted fraction had its genomic DNA isolated and then quantified by UV absorbance on a Nanodrop 2000c.

Material: naive CD8+ T cells sorted from blood. The intended sense of this specimen's cell subset or site label: CD45RA+CCR7+. The V gene is TRBV2 and the J gene is TRBJ2-3; TRBD1 agrees with 11 junctional bases. This TCR came from a woman in her 30s in good health. The DNA is TGTGCCAGCAGTGAAACCCGGGACAGGGGGGATACGCAGTATTTT. Its protein reads: CASSETRDRGDTQYF. The variable domain in full, with residues beyond the CDR3 obtained from the reference TRBV2 and TRBJ2-3 genes, is EPEVTQTPSHQVTQMGQEVILRCVPISNHLYFYWYRQILGQKVEFLVSFYNNEISEKSEIFDDQFSVERPDGSNFTLKIRSTKLEDSAMYFCASSETRDRGDTQYFGPGTRLTVL.